The sequence of this T cell receptor beta chain was determined in a study of cytomegalovirus exposure and HLA in healthy donors. A multiplex PCR was run with 60 Vbeta primers and 13 Jbeta primers. Assay: immunoSEQ multiplex PCR; the TCRdb copy retains only in-frame clones and omits some. Of some 130,000 clones listed, roughly 80% are singletons. Turning to this clone: What it recognizes is unknown.

Germline CDR1 is SGHDN and CDR2 is FVKESK. Trimming stripped 5 bases from V and 2 bases from J, with 18 bases between. This CDR3 contains 16 residues. Study-level results: CMV serostatus stood as the only immune exposure information on hand. As was reported, the HLA-A and HLA-B alleles of most subjects were accurately predicted from TCR beta sequences. In a later analysis, a missense DCLRE1C variant was linked to TCR beta V- and J-gene trimming.

The material sequenced was PBMCs. The clonotype originates from a man in his forties or fifties in good health and CMV-seronegative. The chain couples TRBV14 to TRBJ1-2; D is unresolved. CDR3 in amino acids: CASSESKSGENYGYTF. CDR3 nucleotide sequence: TGTGCCAGCAGCGAGAGCAAATCCGGTGAGAACTATGGCTACACCTTC.